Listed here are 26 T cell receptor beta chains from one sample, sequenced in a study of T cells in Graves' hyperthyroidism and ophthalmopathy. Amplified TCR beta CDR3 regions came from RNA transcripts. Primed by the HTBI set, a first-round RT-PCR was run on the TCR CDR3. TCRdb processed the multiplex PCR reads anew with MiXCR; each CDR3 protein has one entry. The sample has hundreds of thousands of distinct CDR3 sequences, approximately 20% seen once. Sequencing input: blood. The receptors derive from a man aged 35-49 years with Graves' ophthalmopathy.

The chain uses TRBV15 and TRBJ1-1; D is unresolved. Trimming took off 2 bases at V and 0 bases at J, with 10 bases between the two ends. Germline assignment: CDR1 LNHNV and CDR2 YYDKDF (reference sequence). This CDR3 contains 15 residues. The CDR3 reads CATSRTQSLNTEAFF. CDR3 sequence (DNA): TGTGCCACCAGCAGAACTCAAAGTTTGAACACTGAAGCTTTCTTT. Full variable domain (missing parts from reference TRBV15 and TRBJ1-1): DAMVIQNPRYQVTQFGKPVTLSCSQTLNHNVMYWYQQKSSQAPKLLFHYYDKDFNNEADTPDNFQSRRPNTSFCFLDIRSPGLGDTAMYLCATSRTQSLNTEAFFGQGTRLTVV.

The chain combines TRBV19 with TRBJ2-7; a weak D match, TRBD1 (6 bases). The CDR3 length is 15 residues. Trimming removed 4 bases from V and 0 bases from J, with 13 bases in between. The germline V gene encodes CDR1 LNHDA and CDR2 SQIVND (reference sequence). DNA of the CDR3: TGTGCCAGTAGTAAATACAGGGACCCCTCCTACGAGCAGTACTTC. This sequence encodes CASSKYRDPSYEQYF. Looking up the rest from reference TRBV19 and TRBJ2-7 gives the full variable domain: DGGITQSPKYLFRKEGQNVTLSCEQNLNHDAMYWYRQDPGQGLRLIYYSQIVNDFQKGDIAEGYSVSREKKESFPLTVTSAQKNPTAFYLCASSKYRDPSYEQYFGPGTRLTVT.

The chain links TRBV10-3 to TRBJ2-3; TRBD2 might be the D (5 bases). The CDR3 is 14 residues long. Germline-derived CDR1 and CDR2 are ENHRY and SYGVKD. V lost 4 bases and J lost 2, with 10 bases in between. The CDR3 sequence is CAISVARSTDTQYF. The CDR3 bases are TGTGCCATCAGTGTAGCGCGGTCCACAGATACGCAGTATTTT.

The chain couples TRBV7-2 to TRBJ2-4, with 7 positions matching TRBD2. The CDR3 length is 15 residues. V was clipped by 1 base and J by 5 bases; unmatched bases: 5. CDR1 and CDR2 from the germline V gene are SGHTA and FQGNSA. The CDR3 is CASSLGLAAQNIQYF. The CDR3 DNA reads TGTGCCAGCAGCTTAGGGCTAGCGGCCCAAAACATTCAGTACTTC.

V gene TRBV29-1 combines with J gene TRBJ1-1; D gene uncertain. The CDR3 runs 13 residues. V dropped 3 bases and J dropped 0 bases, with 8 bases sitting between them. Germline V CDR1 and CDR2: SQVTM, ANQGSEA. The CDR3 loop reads CSVERRLNTEAFF. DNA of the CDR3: TGCAGCGTTGAGAGACGGTTGAACACTGAAGCTTTCTTT.

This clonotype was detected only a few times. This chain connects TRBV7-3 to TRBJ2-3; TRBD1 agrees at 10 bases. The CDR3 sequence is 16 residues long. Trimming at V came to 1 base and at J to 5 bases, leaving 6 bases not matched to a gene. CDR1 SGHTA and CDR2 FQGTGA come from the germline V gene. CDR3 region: CASSLNGQGVGDTQYF. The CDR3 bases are TGTGCCAGCAGCTTAAATGGACAGGGGGTCGGAGATACGCAGTATTTT.

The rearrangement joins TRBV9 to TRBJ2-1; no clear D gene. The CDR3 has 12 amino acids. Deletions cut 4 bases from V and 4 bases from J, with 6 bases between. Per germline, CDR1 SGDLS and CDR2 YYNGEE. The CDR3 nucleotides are TGTGCCAGCAGCCATTCATACAATGAGCAGTTCTTC. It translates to CASSHSYNEQFF.

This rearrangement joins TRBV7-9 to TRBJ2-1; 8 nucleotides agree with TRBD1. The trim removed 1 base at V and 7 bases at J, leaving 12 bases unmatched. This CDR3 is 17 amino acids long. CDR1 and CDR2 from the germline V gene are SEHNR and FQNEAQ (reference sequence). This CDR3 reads CASSLGMSGTGRNEQFF. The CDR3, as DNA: TGTGCCAGCAGCTTAGGTATGTCGGGGACAGGAAGAAATGAGCAGTTCTTC.

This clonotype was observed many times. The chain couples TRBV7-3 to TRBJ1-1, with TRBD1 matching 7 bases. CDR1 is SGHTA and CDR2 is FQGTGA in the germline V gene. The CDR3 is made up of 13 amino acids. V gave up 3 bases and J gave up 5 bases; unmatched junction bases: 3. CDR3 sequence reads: CASSLRGLTEAFF. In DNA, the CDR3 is TGTGCCAGCAGCTTGAGGGGGCTTACTGAAGCTTTCTTT.

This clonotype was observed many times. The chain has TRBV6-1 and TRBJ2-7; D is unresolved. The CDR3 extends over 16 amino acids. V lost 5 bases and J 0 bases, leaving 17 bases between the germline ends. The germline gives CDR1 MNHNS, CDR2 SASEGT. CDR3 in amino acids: CASSTRSFLISYEQYF. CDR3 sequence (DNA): TGTGCCAGCAGTACCCGGTCCTTCTTAATCTCCTACGAGCAGTACTTC.

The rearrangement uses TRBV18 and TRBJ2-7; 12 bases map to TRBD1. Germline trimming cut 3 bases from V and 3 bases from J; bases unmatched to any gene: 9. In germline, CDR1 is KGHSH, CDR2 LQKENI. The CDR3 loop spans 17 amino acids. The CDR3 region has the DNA TGTGCCAGCTCACCGGGGACAGGGGGCCAGCGGGTCTACGAGCAGTACTTC. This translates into CASSPGTGGQRVYEQYF.

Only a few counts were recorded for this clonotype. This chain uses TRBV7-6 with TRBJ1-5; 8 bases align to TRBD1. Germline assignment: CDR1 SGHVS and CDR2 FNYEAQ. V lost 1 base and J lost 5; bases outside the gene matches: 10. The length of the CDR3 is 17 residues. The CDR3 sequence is CASSLGSGRGLYQPQHF. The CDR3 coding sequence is TGTGCCAGCAGCTTAGGCAGTGGCAGGGGGCTTTATCAGCCCCAGCATTTT.

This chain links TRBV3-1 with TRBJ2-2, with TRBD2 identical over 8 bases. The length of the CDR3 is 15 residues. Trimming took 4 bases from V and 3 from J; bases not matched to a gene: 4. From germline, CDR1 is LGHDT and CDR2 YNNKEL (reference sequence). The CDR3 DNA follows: TGTGCCAGCAGCCGCGGGGGGCAGGACACCGGGGAGCTGTTTTTT. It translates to CASSRGGQDTGELFF.

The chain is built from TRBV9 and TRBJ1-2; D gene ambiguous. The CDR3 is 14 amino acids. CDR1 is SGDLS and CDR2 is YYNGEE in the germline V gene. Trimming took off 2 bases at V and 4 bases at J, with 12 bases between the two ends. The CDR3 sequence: CASSVSTDFYGYTF. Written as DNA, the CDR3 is TGTGCCAGCAGCGTGAGCACCGATTTCTATGGCTACACCTTC.

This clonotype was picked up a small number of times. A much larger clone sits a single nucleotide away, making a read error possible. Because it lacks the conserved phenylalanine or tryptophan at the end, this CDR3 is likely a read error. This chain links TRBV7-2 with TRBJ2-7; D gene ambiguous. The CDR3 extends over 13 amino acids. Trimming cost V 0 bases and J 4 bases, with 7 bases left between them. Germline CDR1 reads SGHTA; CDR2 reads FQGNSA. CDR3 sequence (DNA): TGTGCCAGCAGCTTAGCACGGTGGTACGAGCAGTACCTC. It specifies CASSLARWYEQYL.

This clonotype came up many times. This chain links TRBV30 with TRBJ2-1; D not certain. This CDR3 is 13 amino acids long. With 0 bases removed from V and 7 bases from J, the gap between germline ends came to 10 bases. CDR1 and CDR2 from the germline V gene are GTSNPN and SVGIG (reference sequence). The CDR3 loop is CAWSVRVVNEQFF. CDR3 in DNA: TGTGCCTGGAGTGTACGAGTTGTGAATGAGCAGTTCTTC.

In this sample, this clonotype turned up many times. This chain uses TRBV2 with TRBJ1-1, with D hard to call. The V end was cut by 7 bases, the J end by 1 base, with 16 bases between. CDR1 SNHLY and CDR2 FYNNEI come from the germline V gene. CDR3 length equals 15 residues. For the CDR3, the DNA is TGTGCCAGCAAGGAAGGACGGTTGCGGAACACTGAAGCTTTCTTT. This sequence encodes CASKEGRLRNTEAFF. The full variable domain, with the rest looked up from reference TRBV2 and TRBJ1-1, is EPEVTQTPSHQVTQMGQEVILRCVPISNHLYFYWYRQILGQKVEFLVSFYNNEISEKSEIFDDQFSVERPDGSNFTLKIRSTKLEDSAMYFCASKEGRLRNTEAFFGQGTRLTVV.

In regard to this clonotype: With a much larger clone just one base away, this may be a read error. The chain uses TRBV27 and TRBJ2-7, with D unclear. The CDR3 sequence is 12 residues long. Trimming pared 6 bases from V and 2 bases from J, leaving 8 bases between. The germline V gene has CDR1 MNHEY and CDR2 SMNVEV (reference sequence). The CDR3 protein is CASRGITYEQYF. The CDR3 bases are TGTGCCAGCAGGGGGATAACCTACGAGCAGTACTTC.

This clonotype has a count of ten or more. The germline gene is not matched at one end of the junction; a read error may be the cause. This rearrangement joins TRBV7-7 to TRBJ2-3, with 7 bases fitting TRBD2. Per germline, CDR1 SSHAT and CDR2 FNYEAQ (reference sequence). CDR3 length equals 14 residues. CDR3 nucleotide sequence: TGTGCTAGCAGCTTGTACCGGGGGGCAGATACGCAGTATTTT. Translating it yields CASSLYRGADTQYF.

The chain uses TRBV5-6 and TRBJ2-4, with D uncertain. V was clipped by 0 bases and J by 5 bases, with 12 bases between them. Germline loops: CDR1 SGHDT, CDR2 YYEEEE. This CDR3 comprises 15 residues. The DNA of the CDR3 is TGTGCCAGCAGCTTGGCCGTCAGGCTTGAAAACATTCAGTACTTC. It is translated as CASSLAVRLENIQYF.

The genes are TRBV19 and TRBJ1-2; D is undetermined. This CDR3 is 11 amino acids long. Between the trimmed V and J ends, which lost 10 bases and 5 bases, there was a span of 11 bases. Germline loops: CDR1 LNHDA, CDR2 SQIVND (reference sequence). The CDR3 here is CATLTIYGYTF. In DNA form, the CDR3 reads TGTGCCACCCTCACGATTTATGGCTACACCTTC.

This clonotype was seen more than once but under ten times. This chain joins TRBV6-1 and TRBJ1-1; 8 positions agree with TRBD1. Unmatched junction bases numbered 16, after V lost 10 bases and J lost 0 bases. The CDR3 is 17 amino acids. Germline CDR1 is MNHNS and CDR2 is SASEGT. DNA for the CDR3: TGTGCCATCAGGCGGGAATCAGGGGGCACCATGAACACTGAAGCTTTCTTT. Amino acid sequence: CAIRRESGGTMNTEAFF.

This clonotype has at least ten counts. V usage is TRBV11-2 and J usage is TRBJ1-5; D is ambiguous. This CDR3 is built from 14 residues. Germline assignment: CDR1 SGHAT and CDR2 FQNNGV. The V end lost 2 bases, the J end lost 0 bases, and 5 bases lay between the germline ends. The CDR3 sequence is CASSLQYSNQPQHF. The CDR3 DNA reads TGTGCCAGCAGCTTACAGTATAGCAATCAGCCCCAGCATTTT.

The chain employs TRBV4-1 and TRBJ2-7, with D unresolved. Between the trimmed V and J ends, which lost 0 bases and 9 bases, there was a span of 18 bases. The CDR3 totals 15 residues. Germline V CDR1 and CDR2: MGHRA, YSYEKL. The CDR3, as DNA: TGCGCCAGCAGCCAAGATCCGTTTGACGGAAAGGGGCAGTACTTC. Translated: CASSQDPFDGKGQYF.

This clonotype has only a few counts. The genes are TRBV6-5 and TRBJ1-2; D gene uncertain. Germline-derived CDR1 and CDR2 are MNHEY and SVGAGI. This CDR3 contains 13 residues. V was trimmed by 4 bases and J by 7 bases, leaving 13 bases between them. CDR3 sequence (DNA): TGTGCCAGCAGTTCGCGATGGACTGCTGGCTACACCTTC. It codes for CASSSRWTAGYTF.

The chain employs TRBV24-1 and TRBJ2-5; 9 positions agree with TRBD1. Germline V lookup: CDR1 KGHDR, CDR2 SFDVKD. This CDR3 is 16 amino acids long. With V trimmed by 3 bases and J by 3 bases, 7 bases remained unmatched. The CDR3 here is CATSDPTGGPEETQYF. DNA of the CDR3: TGTGCCACCAGTGATCCCACAGGGGGCCCCGAAGAGACCCAGTACTTC.